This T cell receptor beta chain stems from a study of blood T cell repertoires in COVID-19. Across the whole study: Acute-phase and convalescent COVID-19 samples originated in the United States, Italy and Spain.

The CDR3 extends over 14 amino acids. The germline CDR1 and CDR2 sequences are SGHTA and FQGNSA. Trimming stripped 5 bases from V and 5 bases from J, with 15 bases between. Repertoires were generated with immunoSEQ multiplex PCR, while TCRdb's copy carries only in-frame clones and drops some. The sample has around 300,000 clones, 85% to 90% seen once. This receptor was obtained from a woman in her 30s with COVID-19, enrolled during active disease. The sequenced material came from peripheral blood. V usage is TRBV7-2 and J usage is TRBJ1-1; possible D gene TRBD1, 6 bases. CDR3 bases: TGTGCCAGCAGCACTGCGGGGGCAGGAACTGAAGCTTTCTTT. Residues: CASSTAGAGTEAFF. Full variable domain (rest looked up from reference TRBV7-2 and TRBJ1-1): GAGVSQSPSNKVTEKGKDVELRCDPISGHTALYWYRQSLGQGLEFLIYFQGNSAPDKSGLPSDRFSAERTGGSVSTLTIQRTQQEDSAVYLCASSTAGAGTEAFFGQGTRLTVV.